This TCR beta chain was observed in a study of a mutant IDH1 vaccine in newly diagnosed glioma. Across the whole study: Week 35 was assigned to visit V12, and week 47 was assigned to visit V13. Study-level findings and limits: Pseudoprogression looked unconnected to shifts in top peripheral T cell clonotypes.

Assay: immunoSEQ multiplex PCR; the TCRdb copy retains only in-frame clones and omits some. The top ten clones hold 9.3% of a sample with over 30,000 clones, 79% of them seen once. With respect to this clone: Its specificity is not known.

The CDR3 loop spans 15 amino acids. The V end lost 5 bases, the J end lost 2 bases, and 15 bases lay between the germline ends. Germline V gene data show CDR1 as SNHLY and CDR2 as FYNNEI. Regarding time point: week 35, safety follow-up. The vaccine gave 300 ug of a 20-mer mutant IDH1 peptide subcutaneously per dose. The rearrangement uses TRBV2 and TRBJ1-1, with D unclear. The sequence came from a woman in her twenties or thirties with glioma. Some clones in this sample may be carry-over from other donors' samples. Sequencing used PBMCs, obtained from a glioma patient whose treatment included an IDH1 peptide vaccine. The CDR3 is CASSPPEGLNTEAFF. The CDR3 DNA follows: TGTGCCAGCAGTCCCCCAGAGGGCCTCAACACTGAAGCTTTCTTT.